This T cell receptor (beta chain) was recovered during a study of T cells in Graves' hyperthyroidism and ophthalmopathy. For the study at large: The authors collected peripheral blood at initial diagnosis, before any treatment.

Germline V gene sequence: CDR1 SGHRS, CDR2 YFSETQ. V lost 3 bases, J lost 2 bases, and 19 bases stayed unmatched. The CDR3 sequence is 19 residues long. Amplification of TCR beta CDR3 regions used RNA as the template. The primer set for the first-round RT-PCR of the TCR CDR3 was HTBI. TCRdb used MiXCR to reprocess the multiplex PCR reads, holding one entry per CDR3 protein. The profile covers about 350,000 distinct CDR3 sequences, with about 16% appearing a single time and about 20% taken by the ten largest. Clinical Activity Scores of at least 3, NOSPECS grades of at least 4 and durations under 3 months characterized ophthalmopathy patients. Uncontrolled infection, other autoimmune disease, pregnancy or lactation barred patients from enrollment. Roughly 9.1 ml of fresh peripheral blood supplied the PBMCs. This clonotype appeared a few times.

This TCR derives from a woman aged 55-70 years with Graves' ophthalmopathy. Sample: blood. The chain couples TRBV5-1 to TRBJ1-2, with 7 bases that match TRBD1. The CDR3 sequence: CASSSEDRAYSLENYGYTF. CDR3 bases: TGCGCCAGCAGCTCAGAAGACAGGGCCTACTCACTAGAGAACTATGGCTACACCTTC.